These 27 T cell receptor beta chains were all obtained from the same sample, sequenced in a study of beta chain features in type 1 diabetes. Reverse transcription of all isolated RNA meant that expressed TCRB transcripts were sequenced. Sequenced by immunoSEQ multiplex PCR; TCRdb stores in-frame clones only, minus some. In the table there are 250,000 to 350,000 clones, less than 15% of which are singletons. Sequencing was carried out using central memory CD4+ T cells from blood. The receptors come from a man aged 25-45 years in good health.

The CDR3 DNA is TGTGCCAGCAGCTCCGTGGGACTGGACACAGATACGCAGTATTTT. Its protein product is CASSSVGLDTDTQYF. This chain links TRBV7-2 with TRBJ2-3, with D perhaps matching TRBD2 (6 bases). Germline V gene data show CDR1 as SGHTA and CDR2 as FQGNSA. The CDR3 length is 15 residues. Deletions cut 4 bases from V and 2 bases from J, with 13 bases between.

This clone has a handful of counts. The chain couples TRBV20-1 to TRBJ2-7; D perhaps matches TRBD1 (6 bases). This CDR3 has 11 amino acids. Germline V CDR1 and CDR2: DFQATT, SNEGSKA (reference sequence). Trimming shortened V by 6 bases and J by 6 bases, and 12 bases separated the two germline ends. The CDR3 nucleotides read TGCAGTGCGCAGCAGGGGATCGAGCAGTACTTC. Translated: CSAQQGIEQYF.

There are a few counts of this clone. This sequence joins TRBV27 and TRBJ2-5; 13 bases line up with TRBD2. In germline, CDR1 is MNHEY, CDR2 SMNVEV (reference sequence). The V and J ends lost 6 bases and 5 bases, in that order; junction bases with no gene match: 9. The CDR3 extends over 16 amino acids. CDR3 nucleotide sequence: TGTGCCAGCAGACTAGCGGGAGGGCGGGTTGGTGAGACCCAGTACTTC. It is translated as CASRLAGGRVGETQYF.

This clone has more than one count but fewer than ten. The chain combines TRBV23-1 with TRBJ1-1; no clear D. TRBV23-1 is an ORF, with its function uncertain. The CDR3 totals 13 residues. V was clipped by 6 bases and J by 11 bases, with 19 bases between them. The CDR3: CASSQETVSRAFF. In DNA form, the CDR3 reads TGCGCCAGCAGCCAAGAAACAGTCTCCCGCGCTTTCTTT.

The V gene is TRBV6-5, the J gene TRBJ1-4; tentatively, D is TRBD1 (6 bases). The germline V gene has CDR1 MNHEY and CDR2 SVGAGI. This CDR3 spans 16 amino acids. Trimming stripped 2 bases from V and 6 bases from J, with 16 bases between. CDR3 region: CASSYASLRGYEKLFF. CDR3 DNA sequence: TGTGCCAGCAGTTACGCATCCCTAAGGGGGTATGAAAAACTGTTTTTT.

The rearrangement links TRBV9 to TRBJ2-2; D tentatively fits TRBD1 or TRBD2 (5 bases each). Germline CDR1 is SGDLS and CDR2 is YYNGEE. The V end was cut by 3 bases, the J end by 5 bases, with 8 bases between. The CDR3 spans 13 residues. The CDR3 protein is CASSDRRTGELFF. CDR3 DNA: TGTGCCAGCAGCGACAGGAGGACCGGGGAGCTGTTTTTT.

V is TRBV12-5 and J is TRBJ2-1, with unresolved D. This CDR3 contains 14 residues. Trimming stripped 1 base from V and 0 bases from J, with 4 bases between. From germline, CDR1 is LGHNT and CDR2 FRNRAP. For the CDR3, the DNA is TGTGCTAGTGGTTTGGACAGCTCCTACAATGAGCAGTTCTTC. Its translation is CASGLDSSYNEQFF.

J is TRBJ1-1 and V is TRBV6-1; weak D call: TRBD1 (6 bases). The CDR3 length is 15 residues. Germline V gene lookup returns CDR1 MNHNS and CDR2 SASEGT. V was cut by 6 bases and J by 2 bases, with 16 bases left in between. CDR3 coding DNA: TGTGCCAGCAGGGCAGGGGCAAAACAAAACACTGAAGCTTTCTTT. It is translated as CASRAGAKQNTEAFF.

This clone was recorded at least ten times. The chain couples TRBV6-5 to TRBJ2-7; D unclear. Per the germline V gene, CDR1 is MNHEY and CDR2 is SVGAGI. V lost 8 bases and J 0 bases, leaving 11 bases between the germline ends. The CDR3 has 13 residues. Written as DNA, the CDR3 is TGTGCCAGCTGTGCCAACCACTCCTACGAGCAGTACGTC. Translation gives CASCANHSYEQYV.

This chain uses TRBV5-4 with TRBJ2-3; D not resolved. There are 14 residues in the CDR3. Deletions cut 4 bases from V and 5 bases from J, with 14 bases between. Germline V CDR1 and CDR2: SGHNT, YYREEE (reference sequence). The CDR3: CASSAGGVGDTQYF. The CDR3 DNA reads as TGTGCCAGCAGCGCCGGTGGGGTTGGAGATACGCAGTATTTT.

This chain connects TRBV6-5 to TRBJ1-2, with D unresolved. Between the trimmed V and J ends, which lost 6 bases and 2 bases, there was a span of 10 bases. In germline, CDR1 is MNHEY, CDR2 SVGAGI. The CDR3 totals 13 residues. The CDR3 loop reads CASSSTSNYGYTF. The DNA of the CDR3 is TGTGCCAGCAGCTCCACGTCGAACTATGGCTACACCTTC.

This clone was counted a few times. This CDR3 is also generated by other DNA sequences in the sample. The chain links TRBV2 to TRBJ1-5; 9 bases agree with TRBD1. V trimming: 6 bases; J trimming: 2 bases; junction bases outside the gene matches: 5. This CDR3 region has 15 residues. Germline V gives CDR1 SNHLY, CDR2 FYNNEI. The CDR3 protein is CASRDRTGGNQPQHF. The CDR3, as DNA: TGTGCCAGCAGGGACCGGACAGGGGGCAATCAGCCCCAGCATTTT.

This clone was picked up a small number of times. The chain is built from TRBV19 and TRBJ2-3; a possible D gene is TRBD2 (7 bases). Looked up from germline, CDR1 is LNHDA and CDR2 is SQIVND (reference sequence). This CDR3 contains 16 residues. V lost 6 bases and J 0 bases, leaving 16 bases between the germline ends. CDR3 loop: CASRDRREFSTDTQYF. DNA of the CDR3: TGTGCCAGTAGAGACAGGCGGGAGTTTAGCACAGATACGCAGTATTTT. Using reference TRBV19 and TRBJ2-3 for the parts outside the CDR3, the full variable domain is DGGITQSPKYLFRKEGQNVTLSCEQNLNHDAMYWYRQDPGQGLRLIYYSQIVNDFQKGDIAEGYSVSREKKESFPLTVTSAQKNPTAFYLCASRDRREFSTDTQYFGPGTRLTVL.

Many counts were recorded for this clone. V and J are TRBV18 and TRBJ1-5, with a weak D call TRBD1 (5 bases). V was shortened by 2 bases and J by 3 bases, with 14 bases between the two germline ends. The CDR3 sequence is 16 residues long. Germline-derived CDR1 and CDR2 are KGHSH and LQKENI. The CDR3 nucleotides read TGTGCCAGCTCACCAGGGGCCAGTGGAGTCAATCAGCCCCAGCATTTT. This sequence encodes CASSPGASGVNQPQHF.

This chain uses TRBV5-4 with TRBJ2-1; 7 bases line up with TRBD2. V lost 1 base and J lost 4; bases outside the gene matches: 2. There are 14 residues in the CDR3. In germline, CDR1 is SGHNT, CDR2 YYREEE (reference sequence). The CDR3 sequence: CASSLSSGYNEQFF. In DNA form, the CDR3 reads TGTGCCAGCAGCTTGTCTAGCGGATACAATGAGCAGTTCTTC.

The J gene is TRBJ1-2, the V gene TRBV30, with D hard to call. The CDR3 length is 12 residues. The germline gives CDR1 GTSNPN, CDR2 SVGIG (reference sequence). V lost 3 bases, J lost 1 base, and 6 bases lay in between. The CDR3 is CAWRSGNYGYTF. The CDR3, as DNA: TGTGCCTGGAGATCGGGTAACTATGGCTACACCTTC.

This clone has just a few counts. The chain carries TRBV9 and TRBJ1-1, with D maybe TRBD1 (5 bases). V was pared by 4 bases and J by 1 base, with 17 bases between. There are 16 residues in the CDR3. Germline V gives CDR1 SGDLS, CDR2 YYNGEE. CDR3 bases: TGTGCCAGCAGCTCCCGGTCGGGACTCCAGAACACTGAAGCTTTCTTT. Translated: CASSSRSGLQNTEAFF.

This clone was detected only a few times. V is TRBV28 and J is TRBJ1-4; 10 nucleotides align to TRBD1. Germline CDR1 reads MDHEN; CDR2 reads SYDVKM. The CDR3 length is 13 residues. With V trimmed by 8 bases and J by 7 bases, 4 bases remained unmatched. The CDR3 loop is CASAGTGVEKLFF. In nucleotides, the CDR3 is TGTGCCAGCGCCGGGACAGGGGTTGAAAAACTGTTTTTT.

J is TRBJ2-7 and V is TRBV27, with D maybe TRBD2 (6 bases). The V gene's germline CDR1 is MNHEY and CDR2 SMNVEV (reference sequence). This CDR3 spans 14 amino acids. Trimming removed 6 bases at V and 7 bases at J, with 19 bases between. In DNA, the CDR3 is TGTGCCAGCAGCCGATCCGGGACTCGGGGGGAGCAGTACTTC. Its translation: CASSRSGTRGEQYF.

This sequence joins TRBV5-6 and TRBJ1-2, with D unclear. The V and J ends lost 1 base and 5 bases respectively, with 6 bases between them. The CDR3 has 12 amino acids. Looked up from germline, CDR1 is SGHDT and CDR2 is YYEEEE. The CDR3 nucleotides read TGTGCCAGCAGCTTGACTGATTATGGCTACACCTTC. As protein: CASSLTDYGYTF.

This chain links TRBV6-5 with TRBJ2-5; 10 nucleotides match TRBD1. The J segment lost 5 bases and the V segment lost 7 bases, leaving 4 bases of the junction unmatched. The CDR3 runs 13 residues. CDR1 MNHEY and CDR2 SVGAGI come from the germline V gene. This chain's CDR3 is CASTRDRGETQYF. In nucleotides, the CDR3 is TGTGCCAGCACCCGGGACAGGGGCGAGACCCAGTACTTC.

CDR3 in amino acids: CASSSGLAGGLYEQYV. Written as DNA, the CDR3 is TGTGCCAGCTCATCCGGACTAGCGGGAGGGCTGTACGAGCAGTACGTC. The chain has TRBV18 and TRBJ2-7; 15 bases line up with TRBD2. Germline-derived CDR1 and CDR2 are KGHSH and LQKENI. The V segment lost 5 bases and the J segment 4 bases; nucleotides outside the gene matches: 6. This CDR3 region has 16 residues.

Notes on this clone: A much bigger clone sits one base away, suggesting this may be a read error. The chain is built from TRBV4-1 and TRBJ1-1; D may be TRBD1 (6 bases). Germline V gene data show CDR1 as MGHRA and CDR2 as YSYEKL. The CDR3 totals 13 residues. V lost 4 bases and J 3 bases, leaving 9 bases between the germline ends. CDR3 bases: TGCGCCAGCAGCCCAGGACAGTACACTGAAGCTTTCTTT. Encoded protein: CASSPGQYTEAFF.

The V and J genes are TRBV14 and TRBJ2-2; the D is unclear. The germline V gene has CDR1 SGHDN and CDR2 FVKESK. CDR3 length: 14 amino acids. Trimming took 1 base from V and 7 from J, leaving 10 bases between them. CDR3 residues: CASSQAVLGGELFF. The CDR3, as DNA: TGTGCCAGCAGCCAAGCTGTTCTGGGCGGGGAGCTGTTTTTT.

The chain employs TRBV28 and TRBJ1-2; 8 bases agree with TRBD1. The CDR3 sequence is 14 residues long. Trimming removed 6 bases from V and 7 bases from J; junction bases left unmatched: 10. Germline-derived CDR1 and CDR2 are MDHEN and SYDVKM. The CDR3 DNA follows: TGTGCCAGCAGCTGGACAGGGAGGGGGTCTGGCTACACCTTC. This encodes CASSWTGRGSGYTF.

This clone was found many times. The gene calls are TRBV29-1 and TRBJ2-1; 10 bases agree with TRBD2. The CDR3 runs to 13 residues. The germline gives CDR1 SQVTM, CDR2 ANQGSEA. Trimming cost V 7 bases and J 2 bases; bases outside gene matches: 2. The CDR3 is CSASGGAYNEQFF. Here the CDR3 DNA reads TGCAGCGCTAGCGGGGGTGCCTACAATGAGCAGTTCTTC.

The rearrangement uses TRBV5-1 and TRBJ2-1, with 8 bases fitting TRBD2. V gave up 1 base and J gave up 7 bases; unmatched junction bases: 4. The CDR3 is made up of 14 amino acids. From germline, CDR1 is SGHRS and CDR2 YFSETQ. The CDR3 coding sequence is TGCGCCAGCAGCTTGCAGGGACTAGAGAATGAGCAGTTCTTC. Amino acid sequence: CASSLQGLENEQFF.